One sample yielded the 8 T cell receptor beta chains listed below, sequenced in a study of ipilimumab plus nivolumab after autologous stem cell transplantation. Here immunoSEQ multiplex PCR was the method, and the copy in TCRdb shows in-frame clones only, minus some. The sample gives about 1,700 clones, 81% of which show up once; about 15% is in the top ten. The sample was PBMCs, taken in a trial of ipilimumab plus nivolumab as post-transplant consolidation. These receptors were collected from a female donor with multiple myeloma.

This chain links TRBV5-4 with TRBJ2-5; 7 nucleotides line up with TRBD2. The trim removed 2 bases at V and 5 bases at J, leaving 9 bases unmatched. The CDR3 spans 15 residues. CDR1 is SGHNT and CDR2 is YYREEE in the germline V gene (reference sequence). CDR3 sequence (DNA): TGTGCCAGCAGCTTTTTCAACCCGGGAGGTGAGACCCAGTACTTC. It specifies CASSFFNPGGETQYF.

V gene TRBV9 combines with J gene TRBJ1-1, with 8 bases lining up with TRBD1. The CDR3 has 21 amino acids. Unmatched junction bases numbered 19, after V lost 0 bases and J lost 0 bases. The germline gives CDR1 SGDLS, CDR2 YYNGEE. This chain's CDR3 is CASSVAGGQATSTGMNTEAFF. DNA of the CDR3: TGTGCCAGCAGCGTAGCCGGGGGACAGGCAACCAGCACGGGCATGAACACTGAAGCTTTCTTT.

This clone showed up just a few times. The rearrangement uses TRBV19 and TRBJ1-2; D remains ambiguous. The CDR3 has 15 amino acids. Trimming took off 0 bases at V and 2 bases at J, with 10 bases between the two ends. Germline values: CDR1 LNHDA, CDR2 SQIVND (reference sequence). The CDR3 nucleotides read TGTGCCAGTAGTATAGATCTATCTCGGAACTATGGCTACACCTTC. It yields the protein CASSIDLSRNYGYTF.

Only a few counts were recorded for this clone. The chain is built from TRBV10-1 and TRBJ2-7; 7 nucleotides agree with TRBD2. This CDR3 is 13 amino acids long. Looked up from germline, CDR1 is WNHNN and CDR2 is SYGVQD (reference sequence). The V and J ends lost 6 bases and 2 bases, in that order; junction bases with no gene match: 4. Here the CDR3 DNA reads TGCGCCAGCAGCGGGACTACGACCTACGAGCAGTACTTC. As protein: CASSGTTTYEQYF.

This clone was seen once. The chain recombines TRBV10-3 with TRBJ2-3; D remains ambiguous. CDR3 length: 11 residues. V lost 7 bases to trimming and J lost 2 bases, with 4 bases between them. The germline CDR1 and CDR2 sequences are ENHRY and SYGVKD. The CDR3: CAIITTDTQYF. The CDR3 DNA sequence: TGTGCCATCATAACCACAGATACGCAGTATTTT.

This rearrangement joins TRBV21-1 to TRBJ2-5; TRBD2 is taken as the D call from the table, unchecked against the DNA. TRBV21-1 is a recognized pseudogene. CDR3 size: 16 residues. Here the CDR3 DNA reads TGTGCCAGCAGCAAACTGACTACATTGCGTCCGGAGACCCAGTACTTC. Amino acids: CASSKLTTLRPETQYF.

The CDR3 DNA reads as TGTGCCAGCAGTTTACCGAATCAGCCCCAGCATTTT. Translated: CASSLPNQPQHF. The rearrangement joins TRBV28 to TRBJ1-5; D gene uncertain. Germline V gives CDR1 MDHEN, CDR2 SYDVKM. The V and J ends lost 2 bases and 4 bases respectively, with 3 bases between them. The CDR3 extends over 12 amino acids.

The chain carries TRBV30 and TRBJ2-7; 7 bases agree with TRBD1. The J segment lost 3 bases and the V segment lost 0 bases, leaving 2 bases of the junction unmatched. CDR3 length equals 13 residues. The germline gives CDR1 GTSNPN, CDR2 SVGIG (reference sequence). CDR3 nucleotide sequence: TGTGCCTGGAGTGTACCAGGGGGCTACGAGCAGTACTTC. This encodes CAWSVPGGYEQYF. The whole variable domain, filled in from reference TRBV30 and TRBJ2-7, reads SQTIHQWPATLVQPVGSPLSLECTVEGTSNPNLYWYRQAAGRGLQLLFYSVGIGQISSEVPQNLSASRPQDRQFILSSKKLLLSDSGFYLCAWSVPGGYEQYFGPGTRLTVT.